This T cell receptor (beta chain) comes out of a study of cytomegalovirus exposure and HLA in healthy donors (dated by TCRdb to about 2017). Notes on the research overall: An earlier analysis of roughly 630 of the donors reported about 250 Gb of sequence data and approximately 110 million unique TCR beta sequences from roughly 200 million T cells. An early release covering roughly 640 HLA-typed donors comprised approximately 300 gigabases of sequencing data and tens of millions of unique TCR sequences. The genetic ancestry cluster associated with self-reported Caucasian donors included roughly four fifths of the roughly 400 genotyped donors. The study was designed to test whether signatures of past pathogen exposure could be identified by cataloging public T cell receptors. The study used immunosequencing to profile the T cell repertoires of under 700 subjects and linked those repertoires to cytomegalovirus serostatus. Along with the approximately 700-subject first cohort, a separate validation cohort of over a hundred different subjects was used. The study combined high-throughput TCR immunosequencing, statistical association of individual TCRs with disease status, and machine learning to predict cytomegalovirus infection status. A later analysis re-examined previously published TCR beta repertoires from about 670 donors and added high-resolution HLA genotyping to investigate patterns of TCR occurrence. In the later analysis, no new phenotypic data were used to find candidate immune exposures; instead, reliance was placed on TCR beta sequences and their occurrence across donors. To decide whether each TCR beta V gene segment behaved as functional or pseudogenic, an earlier analysis of some 580 of the donors relied on high-throughput TCR beta sequencing. Donor age, sex, ethnicity and CMV serostatus were collected together with the repertoire data. In a later genetic analysis, genome-wide SNP genotypes for about 60% of the 666 donors were used, and that subset was treated as a discovery cohort. Every discovery cohort repertoire had been produced on one sequencing platform. HLA typing included class I and class II loci at four-digit resolution. The number of typed donors differed by locus: roughly 629-640 for A, B, C, DRB1 and DQB1; 522 for DQA1; approximately 600 for DPA1; and roughly 490 for DPB1. Several DR-DQ haplotypes were treated as single units for association and clustering because of strong linkage in the cohort. Among some 410 genotyped donors of the cohort, an average of about 240,000 unique TCR beta nucleotide sequences were sequenced per donor, roughly 20% of them non-productive.

The cohort consisted of fewer than 700 healthy bone marrow donors. At the time of sampling, all cohort members were nominally healthy, though unrecorded immune exposures were likely present. The donor tested CMV seropositive, placing the donor among the 289 seropositive members of the cohort. Each donor provided a peripheral blood sample, and peripheral blood mononuclear cells were used for TCR beta sequencing. The Qiagen DNeasy Blood Extraction Kit was used to extract genomic DNA from the blood cell samples. Concerning this clone: Its antigen is still unknown. The input lacks base qualities; no much larger clone sits a single base away.

General findings and caveats noted by the study authors: Because the 87-base-pair reads could not distinguish some IMGT-functional V segments, including TRBV6-2 and TRBV6-3, those segments were excluded. According to a later analysis, most CMV-associated TCR beta chains appeared to be HLA-restricted, and the HLA associations seemed to be driven largely by CMV exposure. Correlated functional status among segregating V segments might reflect linkage disequilibrium, but an unknown experimental factor could not be ruled out. At a false discovery rate of 0.05, a later analysis linked 15,000 to 20,000 TCR beta sequences to specific HLA alleles. Assigning TCR associations to individual alleles was difficult when HLA alleles, especially DR and DQ, strongly co-occurred. For the cohort, immune exposure information was limited to CMV serostatus. A further reported finding was that TCR beta sequences accurately predicted the HLA-A and HLA-B alleles for most subjects in the first cohort. In the study, around 160 TCR beta chains were listed as associated with cytomegalovirus. Because HLA typing was missing for some donors at each locus, association tests included only the typed subset. According to a later analysis, parvovirus B19, influenza, CMV and Epstein-Barr virus appeared linked to several top co-occurrence clusters. Because counts were too low, about 18 rarely observed V segments, including chromosome 9 orphons, were excluded from the earlier analysis of 500 to 700 of the donors. In both the original and validation cohorts, the classifier was reported to diagnose cytomegalovirus status with high specificity and sensitivity. The presence/absence analyses assumed that sequencing depth was roughly uniform across donors, and that assumption may not be true. In a later analysis, HLA-associated TCR beta chains showed more clonal expansion and lower generation probabilities than non-associated chains that were equally common. In a later analysis, the rate of TCR association differed among HLA loci, with DRB1 alleles having the most associated TCRs and HLA-C alleles having the fewest. In vitro tests confirmed that a few of the cytomegalovirus-associated TCR beta chains recognize cytomegalovirus antigens. The authors suggested that the approach could potentially be extended to other disease states and immunological phenotypes. An association between a missense DCLRE1C variant and V-gene and J-gene trimming of TCR beta chains was found in a later genetic analysis and replicated in an independent cohort. Broadly in line with IMGT annotations, most TCR beta V segments showed up in productive rearrangements about 87% or about 30% of the time in an earlier analysis of 450 to 600 of the donors. Only TCR beta chains were sequenced in this cohort, and the absence of alpha or paired-chain data limited detectable features. A group of highly shared sequence variants was considered likely to be a technical artifact of the sequencing pipeline. While some public TCRs were present in many individuals, most TCR sequences turned up only very rarely across donors. In a later genetic analysis, fewer N-insertions in productive TCRs were reported among donors in an Asian-associated ancestry cluster than the roughly 700-donor mean.

V is cut by 0 bases and J by 4 bases, and the space between the germline ends is 7 bases. The cysteine opens and the phenylalanine closes a CDR3 of 14 amino acids. CDR3 DNA only is kept here, 42 bases in frame from base 1. The germline V gene provides CDR1 WSHSY and CDR2 SAAADI. Receptors were amplified or captured by the immunoSEQ multiplex PCR assay. A mixture of 60 forward primers for TCR Vbeta segments and 13 reverse primers for TCR Jbeta segments was used in the multiplex PCR. Amplification of the CDR3 region of rearranged TCR beta genes was performed with a multiplex PCR assay on genomic DNA. Amplified TCR beta libraries were sequenced as 87-base-pair reads on the Illumina HiSeq System. The study's processing was this. A later analysis counted some 74 million unique TCR beta chains across the 690 or so repertoires, and roughly 11 million of these chains were shared by at least two donors. To remove PCR and sequencing errors, raw reads were error-corrected and collapsed into unique sequences using a nearest-neighbor algorithm that merged closely related sequences. To assign V, D and J gene segments, CDR3 sequences were aligned to IMGT reference sequences. For a sequence to be retained, a match of at least six nucleotides was required to both a V gene segment and a J gene segment. A rearrangement counted as productive if the CDR3 had no stop codons and remained in frame with V and J, and every other rearrangement counted as non-productive. Following IMGT convention, CDR3 was defined as the stretch from the second conserved V-encoded cysteine up to the conserved J-encoded phenylalanine. The earlier analysis of a few hundred of the donors excluded sequences that lacked an unambiguous match to a single V gene segment. An earlier analysis of a few hundred of the donors classified V segments as functional when productive rearrangements were above 56.7% and as segregating when the standard deviation between donors was above 5%. A statistical classification framework was built to diagnose cytomegalovirus status from the catalog of TCR beta chain sequences. A later analysis assigned V and J genes by comparing TCR nucleotide sequences with IMGT/GENE-DB human TR gene sequences. Using the TCRdist pipeline, a later analysis assigned CDR3 sequences along with most-parsimonious VDJ recombination scenarios. A later analysis defined each TCR beta chain by its CDR3 amino acid sequence plus V-gene family, and excluded reads lacking a unique V-gene family. In a later analysis, some 600 highly shared, low-generation-probability nucleotide sequences were removed to address suspected cross-contamination and a sequencing artifact. In a later analysis, a clonal expansion index was calculated for each public chain from normalized within-repertoire ranks of inferred template counts. In a later analysis, generation probabilities were computed using a VDJ recombination model fitted to out-of-frame rearrangements, and the results were checked against IGoR. A later analysis scored TCR-TCR, TCR-HLA and TCR-CMV co-occurrence with hypergeometric tests, applying a repertoire-size bias correction to TCR pairs. In a later analysis, false discovery rates were estimated by permuting HLA or CMV assignments 20 times. In a later analysis, co-occurring TCRs were grouped with DBSCAN, and TCRdist sequence similarity was added when clustering was performed within HLA-allele-positive subsets. For co-occurrence clustering, repertoires with fewer than 30,000 or more than 120,000 public chains were excluded, along with roughly 5 repertoires with anomalous nucleotide sharing. TCRdb's version of the immuneACCESS table is confined to in-frame rearrangements and falls short of the full clone set. An unresolved V gene accounts for under half of the shortfall where checked; the remainder is of unknown origin. D and trimming come from the DNA, and the V and J calls and clone size come from that table. A total of 150,000 or so clones appear in this sample, more than 65% of them only once. About 5% of the sample goes to the ten largest clones.

The sequence is built from TRBV10-2 and TRBJ1-3; a tentative D call is TRBD1 (5 bases match). Sequenced: PBMCs. This receptor was taken from a man younger than 40 in good health and CMV-seropositive. In nucleotide form, the sequence is TGCGCCAGCAGTGAGTCAGGGGTCGGAAACACCATATATTTT. This sequence encodes CASSESGVGNTIYF.